The clone carrying this T cell receptor (beta chain) has ten or more counts. Its specificity is not known. An end of the junction does not agree with germline; a read error may underlie this. The CDR3 totals 13 residues. From germline, CDR1 is SGHTA and CDR2 FQGNSA. It was with a sample-barcoded 5' primer and a J-beta primer mix that a second PCR of roughly 7 to 12 cycles was run. TCRdb processed the 5' RACE reads anew with MiXCR; each CDR3 protein has one entry. The sample lists approximately 1.5 million distinct CDR3 sequences, about 31% seen once, with approximately 11% in the top ten. These data come from a study of blood T cells in healthy people across ages. Study conclusions and caveats: Donors of long life had a larger count of naive CD4+ cells and greater diversity than aged donors.

This clonotype was sampled from a woman in her thirties in good health. The material sequenced was blood. The J gene is TRBJ2-3, the V gene TRBV7-2, with unresolved D. The CDR3 bases are TGCGCCAGCAGCTTGGCCCTGGGAGATACGCAGTATTTT. Protein: CASSLALGDTQYF.